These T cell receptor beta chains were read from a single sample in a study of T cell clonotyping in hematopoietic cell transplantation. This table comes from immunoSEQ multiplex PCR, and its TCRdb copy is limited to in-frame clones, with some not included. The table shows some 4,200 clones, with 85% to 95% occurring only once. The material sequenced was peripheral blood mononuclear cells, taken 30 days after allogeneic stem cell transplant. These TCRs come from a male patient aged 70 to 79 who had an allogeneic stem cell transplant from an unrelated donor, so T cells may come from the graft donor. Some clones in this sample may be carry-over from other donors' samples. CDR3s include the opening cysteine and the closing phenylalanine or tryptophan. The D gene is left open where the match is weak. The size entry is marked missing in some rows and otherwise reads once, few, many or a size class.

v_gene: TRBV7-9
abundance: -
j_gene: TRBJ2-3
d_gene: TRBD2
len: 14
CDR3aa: CASSLRGSRDTQYF
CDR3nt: TGTGCCAGCAGCTTACGCGGGAGTAGAGATACGCAGTATTTT

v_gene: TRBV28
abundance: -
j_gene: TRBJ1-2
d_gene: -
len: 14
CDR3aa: CASSFVGQHYGYTF
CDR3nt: TGTGCCAGCAGTTTCGTCGGACAGCACTATGGCTACACCTTC

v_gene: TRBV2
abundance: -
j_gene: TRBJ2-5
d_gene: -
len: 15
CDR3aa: CASSNRHQYQETQYF
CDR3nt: TGTGCCAGCAGTAACAGACACCAGTACCAAGAGACCCAGTACTTC

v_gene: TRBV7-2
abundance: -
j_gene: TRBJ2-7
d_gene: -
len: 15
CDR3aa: CASSLAGLSSYEQYF
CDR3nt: TGTGCCAGCAGCTTAGCGGGCCTGAGCTCCTACGAGCAGTACTTC

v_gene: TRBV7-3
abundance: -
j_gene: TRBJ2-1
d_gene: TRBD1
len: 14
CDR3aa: CASSFGTGREGTVF
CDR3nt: TGTGCCAGCAGCTTTGGGACAGGGAGGGAGGGGACGGTCTTC

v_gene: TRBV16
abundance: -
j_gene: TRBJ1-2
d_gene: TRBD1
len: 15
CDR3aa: CASSQYPGGDYGYTF
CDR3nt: TGTGCCAGCAGCCAATATCCAGGGGGCGACTATGGCTACACCTTC

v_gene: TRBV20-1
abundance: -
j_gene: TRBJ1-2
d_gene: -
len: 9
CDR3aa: CSAPGGYTF
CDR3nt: TGCAGTGCCCCAGGGGGCTACACCTTC

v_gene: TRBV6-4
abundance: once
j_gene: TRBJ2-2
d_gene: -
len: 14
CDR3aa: CASKTDLNTGELFF
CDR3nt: TGTGCCAGCAAGACCGATCTAAACACCGGGGAGCTGTTTTTT

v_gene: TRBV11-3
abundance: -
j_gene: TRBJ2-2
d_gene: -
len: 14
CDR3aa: CASRGVGNTGELFF
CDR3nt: TGTGCCAGCAGAGGTGTAGGGAACACCGGGGAGCTGTTTTTT

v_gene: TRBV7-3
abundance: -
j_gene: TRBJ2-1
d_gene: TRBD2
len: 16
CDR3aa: CASSASGRALVDEQFF
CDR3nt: TGTGCCAGCAGCGCTAGCGGGAGGGCCCTTGTGGATGAGCAGTTCTTC

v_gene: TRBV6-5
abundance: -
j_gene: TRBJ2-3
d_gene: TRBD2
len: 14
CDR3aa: CASSQTSGRDTQYF
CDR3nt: TGTGCCAGCAGTCAGACTAGCGGGAGGGATACGCAGTATTTT

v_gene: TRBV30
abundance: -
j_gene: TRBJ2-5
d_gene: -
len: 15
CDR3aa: CAWRGDRGIKETQYF
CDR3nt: TGTGCCTGGAGGGGGGACCGGGGGATAAAAGAGACCCAGTACTTC

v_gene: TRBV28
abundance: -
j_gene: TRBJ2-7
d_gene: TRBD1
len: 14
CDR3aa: CASSRTGGIYEQYF
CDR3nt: TGTGCCAGCAGTCGGACAGGGGGCATCTACGAGCAGTACTTC